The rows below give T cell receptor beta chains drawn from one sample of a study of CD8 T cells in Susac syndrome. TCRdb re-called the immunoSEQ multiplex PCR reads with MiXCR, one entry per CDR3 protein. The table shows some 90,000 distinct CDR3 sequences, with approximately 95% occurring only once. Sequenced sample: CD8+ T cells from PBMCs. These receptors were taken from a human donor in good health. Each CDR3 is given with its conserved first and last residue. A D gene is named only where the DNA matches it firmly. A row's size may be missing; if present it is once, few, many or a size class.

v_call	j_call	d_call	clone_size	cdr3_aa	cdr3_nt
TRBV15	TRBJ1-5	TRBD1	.	CATSRDWTGYSNQPQHF	TGTGCCACCAGCAGAGATTGGACAGGGTATAGCAATCAGCCCCAGCATTTT
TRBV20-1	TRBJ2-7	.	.	CSARVAGMEQYF	TGCAGTGCTAGAGTTGCCGGAATGGAGCAGTACTTC
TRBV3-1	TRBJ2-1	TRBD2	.	CASSQDSSGGFYNEQFF	TGTGCCAGCAGCCAAGACTCTAGCGGGGGGTTTTACAATGAGCAGTTCTTC
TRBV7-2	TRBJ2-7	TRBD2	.	CASSRPGSGGYEQYF	TGTGCCAGCAGCCGCCCGGGGAGCGGGGGGTACGAGCAGTACTTC
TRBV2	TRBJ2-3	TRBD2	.	CAWWGAGSTDTQYF	TGTGCCTGGTGGGGAGCGGGGAGCACAGATACGCAGTATTTT
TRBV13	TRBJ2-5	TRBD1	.	CASSTGGRETQYF	TGTGCCAGCAGTACAGGGGGCAGGGAGACCCAGTACTTC
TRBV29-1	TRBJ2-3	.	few	CSVEGGSTDTQYF	TGCAGCGTTGAGGGCGGGAGCACAGATACGCAGTATTTT
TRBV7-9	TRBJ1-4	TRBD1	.	CASSSDRENEKLFF	TGTGCCAGCAGCTCGGACAGGGAAAATGAAAAACTGTTTTTT
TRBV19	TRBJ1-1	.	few	CASSIGPNTEAFF	TGTGCCAGTAGTATCGGGCCGAACACTGAAGCTTTCTTT
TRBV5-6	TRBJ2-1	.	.	CASSSPPRGHNEQFF	TGTGCCAGCAGCTCCCCCCCTCGGGGGCACAATGAGCAGTTCTTC
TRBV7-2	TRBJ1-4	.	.	CASTPTGSGGEKLFF	TGTGCCAGCACGCCTACCGGGAGCGGCGGAGAAAAACTGTTTTTT
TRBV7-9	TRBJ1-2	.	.	CASSFSGEGGGYTF	TGTGCCAGCAGCTTCTCCGGCGAGGGGGGTGGCTACACCTTC
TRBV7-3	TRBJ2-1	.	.	CASSLTPGGYNEQFF	TGTGCCAGCAGCCTAACTCCCGGCGGTTACAATGAGCAGTTCTTC
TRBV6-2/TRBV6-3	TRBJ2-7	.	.	CASSYPGINGYEQYF	TGTGCCAGCAGTTACCCAGGGATCAATGGCTACGAGCAGTACTTC
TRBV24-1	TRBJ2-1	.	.	CATSLGGGEQFF	TGTGCCACCAGTCTAGGGGGGGGTGAGCAGTTCTTC